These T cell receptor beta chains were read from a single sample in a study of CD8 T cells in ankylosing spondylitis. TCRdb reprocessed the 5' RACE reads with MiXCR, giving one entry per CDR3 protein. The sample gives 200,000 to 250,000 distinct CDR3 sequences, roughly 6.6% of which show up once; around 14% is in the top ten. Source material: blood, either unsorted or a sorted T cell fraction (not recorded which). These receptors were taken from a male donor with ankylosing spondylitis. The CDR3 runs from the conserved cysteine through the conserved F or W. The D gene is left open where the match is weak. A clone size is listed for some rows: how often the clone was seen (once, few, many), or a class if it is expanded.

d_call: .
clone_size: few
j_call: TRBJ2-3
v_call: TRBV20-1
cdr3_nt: TGCAGTGCTAGAGGGGGAGAAGCACGAACGCAGTATTTT
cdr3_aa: CSARGGEARTQYF

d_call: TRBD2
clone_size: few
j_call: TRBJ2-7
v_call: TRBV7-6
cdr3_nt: TGTGCCAGCAGCCCAAGCGGGGCTGCCTACGAGCAGTACTTC
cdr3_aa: CASSPSGAAYEQYF

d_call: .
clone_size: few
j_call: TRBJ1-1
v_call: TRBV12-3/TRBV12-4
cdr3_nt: TGTGCCAGCAGTTTTTTCCCCACTGAAGCTTTCTTT
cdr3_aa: CASSFFPTEAFF

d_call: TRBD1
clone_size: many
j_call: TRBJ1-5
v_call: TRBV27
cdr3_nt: TGTGCCAGCAGTTTGGGAGGGGGCGCAAATCAGCCCCAGCATTTT
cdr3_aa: CASSLGGGANQPQHF

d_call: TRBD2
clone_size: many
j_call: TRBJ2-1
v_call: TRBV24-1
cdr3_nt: TGTGCCACCGCCGGGACTAGCGGGAACAATGAGCAGTTCTTC
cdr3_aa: CATAGTSGNNEQFF

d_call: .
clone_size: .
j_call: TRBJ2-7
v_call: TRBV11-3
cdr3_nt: TGTGCCAGCAGCCCATGGGACGGGACCGGCGAGCAGTACTTC
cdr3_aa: CASSPWDGTGEQYF

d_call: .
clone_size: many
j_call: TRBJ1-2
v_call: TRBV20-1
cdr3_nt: TGCAGTGCTAGTCGGTCTCGGGGCTATGGCTACACCTTC
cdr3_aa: CSASRSRGYGYTF

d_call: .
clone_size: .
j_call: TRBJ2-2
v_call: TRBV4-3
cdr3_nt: TGCGCCAGCAGCCAAGATAGGTCGACCATCGGCACCGGGGAGCTGTTTTTT
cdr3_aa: CASSQDRSTIGTGELFF

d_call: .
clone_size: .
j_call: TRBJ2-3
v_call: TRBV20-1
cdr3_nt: TGCAGTGCTAGGCCCCCCGGCGGGGTGGGAGATACGCAGTATTTT
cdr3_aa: CSARPPGGVGDTQYF

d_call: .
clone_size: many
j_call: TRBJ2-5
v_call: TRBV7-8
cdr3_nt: TGTGCCAGCAGCTCGACCCCACGGAAAGAGACCCAGTACTTC
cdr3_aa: CASSSTPRKETQYF

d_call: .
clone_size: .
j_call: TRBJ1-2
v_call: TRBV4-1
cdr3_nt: TGCGCCAGCAGCCGAGACAGCGGTGGCTACACCTTC
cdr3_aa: CASSRDSGGYTF

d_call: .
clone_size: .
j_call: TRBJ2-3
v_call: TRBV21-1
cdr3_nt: TGTGCCAGCAGCCGCAGGACAGGGGGCTGGGGCATTACAGATACGCAGTATTTT
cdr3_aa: CASSRRTGGWGITDTQYF

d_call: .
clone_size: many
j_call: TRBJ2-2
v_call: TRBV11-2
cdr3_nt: TGTGCCAGCTTCATGGGGGTCGGGGAGCTGTTTTTT
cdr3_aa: CASFMGVGELFF

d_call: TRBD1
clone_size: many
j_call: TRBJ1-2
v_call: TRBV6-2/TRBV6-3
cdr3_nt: TGTGCCAGCAGTTCCCGGGACAGCCCTTGGCGTGGCTACACCTTC
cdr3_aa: CASSSRDSPWRGYTF

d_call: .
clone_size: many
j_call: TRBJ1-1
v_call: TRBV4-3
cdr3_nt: TGCGCCAGCAGCCAAGATCTCTGGGCGGCCACTGAAGCTTTCTTT
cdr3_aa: CASSQDLWAATEAFF

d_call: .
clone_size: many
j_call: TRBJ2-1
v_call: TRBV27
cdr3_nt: TGTGCCAGCATCGACCACAATGAGCAGTTCTTC
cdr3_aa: CASIDHNEQFF

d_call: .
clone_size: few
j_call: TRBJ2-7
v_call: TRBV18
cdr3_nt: TGTGCCAGCTCACCCTCTGGCGGTTTCGGGGCCTACGAGCAGTACTTC
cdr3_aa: CASSPSGGFGAYEQYF

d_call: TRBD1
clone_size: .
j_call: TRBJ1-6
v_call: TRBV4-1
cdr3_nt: TGCGCCAGCAGCCAAGCCGGGACAGGAGATTCACCCCTCCACTTT
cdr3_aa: CASSQAGTGDSPLHF

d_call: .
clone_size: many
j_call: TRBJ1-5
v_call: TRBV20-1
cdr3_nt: TGCAGTGCTAGAGAGGCACCCCTTGGCAATCAGCCCCAGCATTTT
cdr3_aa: CSAREAPLGNQPQHF

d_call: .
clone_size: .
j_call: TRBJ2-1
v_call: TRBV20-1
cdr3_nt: TGCAGTGCTAGAGATACTGCCGGACCAGACAATGAGCAGTTCTTC
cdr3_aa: CSARDTAGPDNEQFF

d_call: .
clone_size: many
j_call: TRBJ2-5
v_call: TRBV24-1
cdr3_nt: TGTGCCACCAGTGTACCCGGTTCCCAGGAGACCCAGTACTTC
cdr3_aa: CATSVPGSQETQYF

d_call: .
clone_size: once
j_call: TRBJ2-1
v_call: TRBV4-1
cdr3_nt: TGCGCCAGCAGCCAAGACGTAATGGGAGTGGGTGGCAATGAGCAGTTCTTC
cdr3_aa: CASSQDVMGVGGNEQFF

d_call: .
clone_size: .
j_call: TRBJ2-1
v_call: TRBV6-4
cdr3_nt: TGTGCCAGCAGTGACCTGGGGGCGGGGAATGAGCAGTTCTTC
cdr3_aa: CASSDLGAGNEQFF

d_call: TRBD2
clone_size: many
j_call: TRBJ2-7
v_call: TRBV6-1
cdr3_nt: TGTGCCAGCAGTGGAGGACTAGCGGGGCTTTCCTACGAGCAGTACTTC
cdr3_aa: CASSGGLAGLSYEQYF

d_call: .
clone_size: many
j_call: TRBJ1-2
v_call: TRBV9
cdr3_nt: TGTGCCAGCAGCGTAGAGGGGAAGGCGGATAACTATGGCTACACCTTC
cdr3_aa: CASSVEGKADNYGYTF

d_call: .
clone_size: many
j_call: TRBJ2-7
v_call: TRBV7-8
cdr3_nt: TGTGCCAGCAGCTTAGAAGGACACGGCCCGTGGGTGCAGTACTTC
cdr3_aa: CASSLEGHGPWVQYF

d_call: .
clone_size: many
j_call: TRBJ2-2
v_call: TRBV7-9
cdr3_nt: TGTGCCAGCAGCTCCAGGGGTCGAGCCGGGGAGCTGTTTTTT
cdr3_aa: CASSSRGRAGELFF

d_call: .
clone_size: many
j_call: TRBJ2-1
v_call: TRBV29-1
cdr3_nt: TGCAGCGTTTACGTAGCTGGTGAGCAGTTCTTC
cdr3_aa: CSVYVAGEQFF

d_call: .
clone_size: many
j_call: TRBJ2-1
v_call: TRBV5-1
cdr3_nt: TGCGCCAGCAGCCAGAGGGGCGGGCCCTACAATGAGCAGTTCTTC
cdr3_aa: CASSQRGGPYNEQFF

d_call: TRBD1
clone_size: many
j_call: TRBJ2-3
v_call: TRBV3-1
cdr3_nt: TGTGCCAGCAGCCAAGATTTCTTGGACAGGAGCACAGATACGCAGTATTTT
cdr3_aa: CASSQDFLDRSTDTQYF

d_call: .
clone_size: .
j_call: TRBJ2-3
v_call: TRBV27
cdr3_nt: TGTGCCAGCAGTTTGGAGCAAGCGATAGATACGCAGTATTTT
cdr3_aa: CASSLEQAIDTQYF

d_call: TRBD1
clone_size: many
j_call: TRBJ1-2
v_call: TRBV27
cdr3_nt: TGTGCCAGCGGGACAGGGGGCCGCTATGGCTACACCTTC
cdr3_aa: CASGTGGRYGYTF

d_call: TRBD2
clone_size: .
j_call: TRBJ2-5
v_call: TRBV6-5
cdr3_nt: TGTGCCAGCAGTTACGGCGCGGGACTAGCAGGGCAAGAGACCCAGTACTTC
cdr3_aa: CASSYGAGLAGQETQYF

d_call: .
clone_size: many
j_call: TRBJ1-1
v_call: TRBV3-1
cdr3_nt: TGTGCCAGCAGCCAATATGGGTCGATCGGCACTGAAGCTTTCTTT
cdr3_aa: CASSQYGSIGTEAFF

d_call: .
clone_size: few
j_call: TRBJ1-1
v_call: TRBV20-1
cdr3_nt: TGCAGTGCTAGCATCCTGAACACTGAAGCTTTCTTT
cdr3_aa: CSASILNTEAFF

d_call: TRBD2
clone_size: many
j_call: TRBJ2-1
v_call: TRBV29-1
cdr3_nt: TGCAGCGTTGAGGGGACTAGCGTCTACAATGAGCAGTTCTTC
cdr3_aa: CSVEGTSVYNEQFF

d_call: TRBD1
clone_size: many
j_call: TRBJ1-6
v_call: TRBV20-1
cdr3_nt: TGCAGTGCTAGAGAGCCGGGACAGGGGAATTCACCCCTCCACTTT
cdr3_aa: CSAREPGQGNSPLHF

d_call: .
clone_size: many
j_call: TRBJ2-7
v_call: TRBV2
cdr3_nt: TGTGCCAGCAGTGAAGCAGACAGTCTCCCGTCCCGCTACGAGCAGTACTTC
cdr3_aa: CASSEADSLPSRYEQYF

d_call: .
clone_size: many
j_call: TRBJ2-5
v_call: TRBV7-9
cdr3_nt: TGTGCCAGCAGCTCTAGGGGGGAGACCCAGTACTTC
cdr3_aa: CASSSRGETQYF

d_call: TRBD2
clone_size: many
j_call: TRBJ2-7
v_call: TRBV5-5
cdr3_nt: TGTGCCAGCAGCCCCGGACTAGCGGGTTTAATCCTCCTGGAGCAGTACTTC
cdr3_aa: CASSPGLAGLILLEQYF

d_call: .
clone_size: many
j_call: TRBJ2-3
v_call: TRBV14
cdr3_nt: TGTGCCAGCAGCCATCTGGGACAAGGAACGCAGTATTTT
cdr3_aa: CASSHLGQGTQYF

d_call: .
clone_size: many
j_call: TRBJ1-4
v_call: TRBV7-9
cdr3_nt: TGTGCCAGCAGCACCTTTGAAAAACTGTTTTTT
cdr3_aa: CASSTFEKLFF

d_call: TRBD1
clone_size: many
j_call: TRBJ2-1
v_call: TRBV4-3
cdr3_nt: TGCGCCAGCAGCCAAGGGACAGGGCTGGAAAATGAGCAGTTCTTC
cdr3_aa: CASSQGTGLENEQFF

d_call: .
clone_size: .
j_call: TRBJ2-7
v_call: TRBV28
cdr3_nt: TGTGCCAGCAGTTTGACTCCAGGAGGGGCCCCCTACGAGCAGTACTTC
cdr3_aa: CASSLTPGGAPYEQYF

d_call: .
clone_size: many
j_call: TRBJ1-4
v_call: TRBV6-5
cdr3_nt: TGTGCCAGCAGTTACGCGGAAAATGAAAAACTGTTTTTT
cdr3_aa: CASSYAENEKLFF

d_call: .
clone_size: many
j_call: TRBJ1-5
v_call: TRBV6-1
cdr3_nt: TGTGCCAGCAGGTCGAATAATGTAGACAGCTGGAAGCCCCAGCATTTT
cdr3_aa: CASRSNNVDSWKPQHF

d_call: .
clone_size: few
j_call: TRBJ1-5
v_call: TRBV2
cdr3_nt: TGTGCCAGCAGTGACTCGGGGGGTGGCCCCTATAGCAATCAGCCCCAGCATTTT
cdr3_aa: CASSDSGGGPYSNQPQHF

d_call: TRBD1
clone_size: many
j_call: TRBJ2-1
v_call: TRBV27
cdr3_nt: TGTGCCAGCAGTTTATGGATCGGGACAGGGGAAAAGGCCAAGTACAATGAGCAGTTCTTC
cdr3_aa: CASSLWIGTGEKAKYNEQFF

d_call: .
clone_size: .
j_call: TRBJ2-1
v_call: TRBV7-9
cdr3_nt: TGTGCCAGCAGCTTGCTTAGCTCCTACAATGAGCAGTTCTTC
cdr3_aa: CASSLLSSYNEQFF

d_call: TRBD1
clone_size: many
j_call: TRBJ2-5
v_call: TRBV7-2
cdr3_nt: TGTGCCAGCAGCTTCGGGGACAGTCAAGAGACCCAGTACTTC
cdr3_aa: CASSFGDSQETQYF

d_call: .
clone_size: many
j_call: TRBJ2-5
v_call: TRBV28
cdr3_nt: TGTGCCAGCTCCGATCTACTAGTGGGTCACCAAGAGACCCAGTACTTC
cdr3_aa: CASSDLLVGHQETQYF

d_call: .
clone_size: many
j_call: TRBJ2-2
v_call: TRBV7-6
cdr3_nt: TGTGCCAGCAGGCCACAGGGTTACACCGGGGAGCTGTTTTTT
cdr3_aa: CASRPQGYTGELFF